The present T cell receptor (beta chain) was sequenced within a study of shared T cell receptors in the human thymus. Profiled with immunoSEQ multiplex PCR; TCRdb holds only in-frame clones, not every one. This table has fewer than 700,000 clones, 85% to 90% appearing once. The CDR3 runs 13 residues. V lost 6 bases, J lost 3 bases, and 4 bases stayed unmatched. These data were likewise used in another study, on human thymus T cells. That report adds: Having surgery to correct congenital heart defects, healthy Finnish infants acted as the donors. In corrective heart surgery, resections were taken, and these provided the thymus tissue. V and J genes seemed to be used with bias in thymic and blood repertoires.

What was sequenced was thymocytes. The chain carries TRBV23-1 and TRBJ2-7; 8 nucleotides agree with TRBD1. TRBV23-1 is given ORF status, its function remaining uncertain. This receptor was obtained from a boy less than two years old with a congenital heart defect. This chain's CDR3 is CASRQGVNYEQYF. CDR3 in DNA: TGCGCCAGCAGACAGGGGGTGAACTACGAGCAGTACTTC.